Below are 3 T cell receptor beta chains sequenced from a single sample in a study of cytomegalovirus exposure and HLA in healthy donors. Primers for the PCR totalled 60 Vbeta and 13 Jbeta. Generated by immunoSEQ multiplex PCR, the TCRdb table keeps only in-frame clones and is missing some. The sample yields 200,000 to 250,000 clones, roughly 80% seen once. The sequenced sample was PBMCs. The receptors shown here come from a man younger than 40 in good health and CMV-seronegative.

CDR3 sequence: CASSLGLAGTSTDTQYF. The CDR3 region has the DNA TGTGCCAGCAGCTTAGGTTTAGCGGGGACTAGCACAGATACGCAGTATTTT. V is TRBV13 and J is TRBJ2-3; 8 nucleotides align to TRBD2. This CDR3 comprises 17 residues. Germline V CDR1 and CDR2: PRHDT, FYEKMQ (reference sequence). V dropped 0 bases and J dropped 0; count of bases not matched to a gene: 5.

This clone was found a few times. J is TRBJ1-1 and V is TRBV29-1; TRBD1 aligns across 7 bases. The V and J ends lost 6 bases and 1 base, in that order; junction bases with no gene match: 11. This CDR3 has 15 residues. Germline CDR1 is SQVTM and CDR2 is ANQGSEA. CDR3: CSVGLDRVRNTEAFF. As DNA, the CDR3 is TGCAGCGTGGGACTAGACAGGGTGAGGAACACTGAAGCTTTCTTT.

The chain carries TRBV15 and TRBJ2-5; 9 bases are a match to TRBD1. Per the germline V gene, CDR1 is LNHNV and CDR2 is YYDKDF (reference sequence). V was clipped by 1 base and J by 7 bases; unmatched bases: 10. This CDR3 has 16 amino acids. The CDR3 loop reads CATSRGGQGNGWTQYF. The DNA for the CDR3 is TGTGCCACCAGCAGAGGGGGACAGGGTAATGGTTGGACCCAGTACTTC.